This paragraph reports one TCR beta chain. This clone was seen more than once but under ten times. No antigen is known for it. No base qualities exist here, and no much larger clone lies one base off it. Patients with a history of autoimmune disease or receiving systemic immunosuppression were excluded from the trial. Peripheral blood for TCR sequencing was collected from all dose cohorts at baseline, on cycle 4 day 1, and on cycle 7 day 1. Samples came from an open-label, multicenter, first-in-human phase I dose-escalation trial of ivuxolimab. Adults with locally advanced or metastatic head and neck squamous cell, hepatocellular, melanoma or renal cell carcinoma were enrolled in the trial. Before TCR sequencing, CD4+ and CD8+ T cells were separately sorted from peripheral blood. To sequence the TCRbeta CDR3 region, genomic DNA was isolated from the sorted cells. The immunoSEQ Assay was used for sequencing of TCRbeta CDR3 regions. TCRdb took this table from immuneACCESS and kept in-frame rearrangements with V and J called. Such tables lack part of the clones; where checked against another copy, unresolved V genes explain under half of the gap, and the rest is unexplained. The table for this sample lists 44,000 or so clones; about 85% of them were counted only once. The top ten constitute nearly 7% of the sample.

The data stem from a study of OX40 agonist ivuxolimab in advanced cancers. Some background on the complete study: Ivuxolimab was a fully human IgG2 agonistic monoclonal antibody targeting the costimulatory receptor OX40 (CD134). The purpose of peripheral TCRbeta sequencing was to test whether ivuxolimab changed TCR sequence diversity and led to clonal T-cell expansion. Of the 52 patients in dose escalation, about 20 had hepatocellular carcinoma, approximately 15 had melanoma, 9 had renal cell carcinoma and 9 had head and neck cancer. Prior anti-PD-1, anti-PD-L1 or anti-CTLA-4 therapy was permitted, and checkpoint inhibitors had been received by approximately 39% of dose-escalation patients. The paper covers the monotherapy dose-escalation part of the phase I ivuxolimab trial, which included N ≈ 50 patients. Three dose-escalation patients achieved partial responses, one with hepatocellular carcinoma and two with cutaneous melanoma. Intravenous ivuxolimab was administered to patients every 2 weeks at six dose levels: 0.01, 0.1, 0.3, 1.5, 3 and 10 mg/kg. The dose-escalation cohort was around 84% male with a mean age of approximately 60 years, ranging from roughly 20 to 80. Overall results and qualifications from the work: Antigen specificity was not determined for the clonally expanded peripheral T cells. In the 0.1-3.0 mg/kg groups, partial responders had among the lowest normalized peripheral clonal expansion, particularly in CD8+ T cells. Low levels of normalized T-cell clonal expansion were also seen in some nonresponding patients. At doses from 0.1 to 3.0 mg/kg, clonal expansion was seen in both CD4+ and CD8+ blood T cells between baseline and week 6. After ivuxolimab, CD8+ T cells had more expanded clones than CD4+ T cells on average.

Counted from cysteine to phenylalanine, this CDR3 has 14 amino acids. Only the CDR3 part of the read is kept: 42 bases, read in frame from the first base. Unmatched junction bases come to 6, with V trimmed by 6 bases and J by 4 bases. CDR1 and CDR2 were assigned from the germline V gene as SGHVS and FNYEAQ. This chain joins TRBV7-6 to TRBJ2-7, with 10 central nucleotides matching TRBD1. The sample here was CD4+ or CD8+ T cells sorted from blood, taken in a trial of the OX40 agonist ivuxolimab. The TCR comes from an adult with an advanced solid tumor such as melanoma, head and neck, liver or kidney cancer. The base sequence is TGTGCCAGCAGTCGGACAGGGGGTACGTACGAGCAGTACTTC. Translated, it reads CASSRTGGTYEQYF.